This T cell receptor (beta chain) was sequenced during a study of OX40 agonist ivuxolimab in advanced cancers. Produced via immunoSEQ multiplex PCR; TCRdb's table is partial and in-frame only. The sample records about 76,000 clones, around 84% being singletons. The germline gives CDR1 LNHNV, CDR2 YYDKDF (reference sequence). There are 16 residues in the CDR3. After removal of 1 base from V and 5 bases from J, the junction contained 10 bases not matched to a gene. This specimen was CD4+ or CD8+ T cells sorted from blood, taken in a trial of the OX40 agonist ivuxolimab. The chain joins TRBV15 to TRBJ1-1, with 7 bases aligning to TRBD1. The receptor was derived from an adult with an advanced solid tumor such as melanoma, head and neck, liver or kidney cancer. As DNA, the CDR3 is TGTGCCACCAGCAGAGTCCCTCAGGGGGTCGCAACTGAAGCTTTCTTT. This gives the protein CATSRVPQGVATEAFF. The full variable domain, completed using reference TRBV15 and TRBJ1-1, is DAMVIQNPRYQVTQFGKPVTLSCSQTLNHNVMYWYQQKSSQAPKLLFHYYDKDFNNEADTPDNFQSRRPNTSFCFLDIRSPGLGDTAMYLCATSRVPQGVATEAFFGQGTRLTVV.